This TCR beta chain was found in a study of T cells after yellow fever vaccination. Study summary: Low-cell-number fractions underwent preparation using SMART-Seq v4 Ultra Low Input.

From germline, CDR1 is ENHRY and CDR2 SYGVKD. The CDR3 spans 14 residues. The junction had 8 bases not matched to a gene; V was cut back by 5 bases and J by 5 bases. TCRdb reanalysed the 5' RACE reads using MiXCR and keeps one entry per CDR3 protein. The sample holds about 63,000 distinct CDR3 sequences, 6.5% to 9% seen once. Whole-study results and caveats: Among primary-vaccination clones, most reappeared after the booster, at approximately 96% for CD4 and more than 85% for CD8. FACS-sorted repertoires could harbor abundant contaminating bulk-population clonotypes.

In its sample, this clonotype was seen many times. Its antigen is currently unknown. This receptor was obtained from a man aged 30 to 45 who received the YFV17D yellow fever vaccine. The chain combines TRBV10-3 with TRBJ2-7; 8 bases agree with TRBD2. The sequencing used CD8+ T cells sorted from PBMCs, collected 15 days after the yellow fever booster vaccination. DNA for the CDR3: TGTGCCATCAGTTCCGGGACTAGGCACCACGAGCAGTACTTC. Its protein is CAISSGTRHHEQYF.